This T cell receptor (beta chain) emerged from a study of blood T cell repertoires in COVID-19 (dated by TCRdb to between 2020 and 2021). Regarding the study in general: Samples from collaborators originated in the United States, Italy and Spain and spanned both the acute and convalescent phases of COVID-19. The material from the prospective study consisted of cDNA or gDNA derived from T cells, B-cell-depleted T cells, or PBMCs. Deeply sampled blood TCRbeta repertoires from subjects exposed to, actively infected with, or recovered from COVID-19 were included in the dataset. A freely available public database, intended as a resource for researchers studying the immune response to SARS-CoV-2, is where the repertoires were released. The samples were drawn from the first 160 participants of the ongoing ImmuneRACE study and from over 950 subjects provided by 6 global collaborators. A de-identified subject ID, COVID-19 status, age in years and sex were almost always included in the sample metadata. HLA class I and class II types, where available, came from metadata supplied by the sample provider rather than from assay-based typing.

What the work shows at the level of the full study, not this receptor alone: Clinical and demographic metadata were provided uncurated, with the amount varying by source and participant.

Taken from cysteine to phenylalanine, the CDR3 has 12 residues. Of the read, only the CDR3 DNA is kept; its 36 bases are in frame from base 1. V and J are trimmed by 5 bases and 5 bases, and the gene matches miss 0 bases of the junction. Sequences SGHRS (CDR1) and YFSETQ (CDR2) are obtained from the germline V gene. The immunoSEQ Assay, a bias-controlled multiplex PCR, was used to amplify TCRbeta CDR3 regions from genomic DNA. Per the source publication's procedure: Nucleated cell counts per sample were estimated from amplification of reference gene primers within the assay. To quantify the absolute abundance of each unique TCRbeta CDR3 rearrangement, sequence reads were collapsed and filtered. For each sample, productive Simpson clonality was calculated as the square root of Simpson's diversity index over productive rearrangements. In its TCRdb copy, this immuneACCESS table keeps in-frame sequences only and misses some clones. Where compared with another copy, unresolved V genes explain less than half of these, and the others have no known cause. That table is the source of V, J and clone size, and D and trimming were worked out from the DNA. The sample table contains under 400,000 clones; only one count was recorded for about nine tenths of them. The ten biggest clones cover approximately 0.93% of the sample.

Comments on this clone: Which antigen it targets is not known. Base qualities are not provided; no much larger clone lies one nucleotide away.

Participants in the prospective study were aged roughly 18 to 89 years, lived in some 24 United States geographic areas, and enrolled through a virtual design. Cohort assignment in the prospective study relied on participant-reported clinical history from a screening survey and a study questionnaire. A participant counted as exposed if, within 2 weeks of entering the study, that participant had been in contact with someone who had a PCR-confirmed or clinician-diagnosed COVID-19 case. In the prospective study, mobile phlebotomists collected whole blood, serum and a nasopharyngeal or oropharyngeal swab from each participant. Participants in the prospective study had the option to provide additional blood draws and questionnaires over a roughly 2-month period. Prospective study blood samples were shipped either frozen or at room temperature before DNA extraction.

This TCR came from a woman in her thirties who had been exposed to COVID-19. The receptor chain draws on TRBV5-1 and TRBJ2-3; TRBD2 fits 9 bases in the junction. The sample comprised PBMCs or T cells enriched from blood (not recorded which). The nucleotide sequence reads as follows: TGCGCCAGCAGGCGGGAGGGAGATACGCAGTATTTT. It specifies CASRREGDTQYF.